This is a list of T cell receptor beta chains from one sample in a study of identical twins. Each CDR3 protein gets one entry after TCRdb re-called the 5' RACE reads with MiXCR. Of around 670,000 distinct CDR3 sequences in the sample, approximately 6% were seen once. The specimen was naive T cells sorted from blood. Receptors originate from a man aged 18 to 35 in good health. CDR3s include the opening cysteine and the closing phenylalanine or tryptophan. Each record gives: clone size, J gene, V gene, D gene, CDR3 protein, CDR3 DNA. The D gene is left open where the match is weak. The size entry is marked missing in some rows and otherwise reads once, few, many or a size class.

>few|TRBJ1-2|TRBV5-1|NA
CASGIPGQTLNGYTF
TGCGCCAGCGGCATACCGGGACAAACATTAAATGGCTACACCTTC
>many|TRBJ1-1|TRBV25-1|NA
CASSEFTEAFF
TGTGCCAGCAGTGAATTCACTGAAGCTTTCTTT
>many|TRBJ2-1|TRBV4-3|TRBD2
CASSQTIAGESYNEQFF
TGCGCCAGCAGCCAGACCATAGCGGGAGAGTCCTACAATGAGCAGTTCTTC
>many|TRBJ2-3|TRBV5-6|TRBD1
CASSSGPQGATDTQYF
TGTGCCAGCAGCTCCGGTCCTCAGGGGGCTACAGATACGCAGTATTTT
>many|TRBJ1-1|TRBV5-1|NA
CASRSLGANTEAFF
TGCGCCAGCAGGTCGTTAGGAGCGAACACTGAAGCTTTCTTT
>NA|TRBJ1-5|TRBV30|TRBD1
CAWTRQGINQPQHF
TGTGCCTGGACCCGACAGGGGATCAATCAGCCCCAGCATTTT
>many|TRBJ2-2|TRBV5-1|NA
CASREVNGELFF
TGCGCCAGCAGGGAGGTCAACGGGGAGCTGTTTTTT
>many|TRBJ2-5|TRBV28|TRBD1
CASMGQGTQYF
TGTGCCAGCATGGGACAGGGAACCCAGTACTTC
>NA|TRBJ2-7|TRBV18|NA
CASSPGRKTFYEQYF
TGTGCCAGCTCACCCGGTCGGAAGACCTTCTACGAGCAGTACTTC
>few|TRBJ2-1|TRBV7-3|NA
CASRVSGAEGGEQFF
TGTGCCAGCCGCGTCTCGGGTGCGGAGGGCGGTGAGCAGTTCTTC
>few|TRBJ2-5|TRBV6-5|NA
CASSYSSPIWAQETQYF
TGTGCCAGCAGTTACTCGTCTCCCATTTGGGCTCAAGAGACCCAGTACTTC
>many|TRBJ2-6|TRBV5-1|NA
CACAYSVSGANVLTF
TGCGCCTGCGCCTACAGCGTTTCTGGGGCCAACGTCCTGACTTTC
>few|TRBJ2-2|TRBV9|NA
CASNIGQYTGELFF
TGTGCCAGCAACATTGGACAGTACACCGGGGAGCTGTTTTTT
>many|TRBJ2-7|TRBV10-3|NA
CAIKRERSNEQYF
TGTGCCATCAAAAGGGAGAGGTCAAACGAGCAGTACTTC
>NA|TRBJ2-7|TRBV5-6|TRBD1
CASSSTTGSLEQYF
TGTGCCAGCAGCTCCACGACAGGGTCCCTCGAGCAGTACTTC
>many|TRBJ2-1|TRBV29-1|NA
CSVEWKGSYNEQFF
TGCAGCGTTGAATGGAAAGGGAGCTACAATGAGCAGTTCTTC
>NA|TRBJ2-1|TRBV10-3|TRBD2
CAISDHSSGRFYNEQFF
TGTGCCATCAGTGATCATTCGAGCGGGAGGTTTTACAATGAGCAGTTCTTC